Listed below are T cell receptor beta chains from one sample, sequenced in a study of control samples from healthy donors and cancer patients. Using immunoSEQ multiplex PCR, the repertoire was profiled, and TCRdb retains in-frame clones only, with some absent. The sample includes roughly 200,000 clones. The sample comprised blood. These receptors originate from a woman aged 25 to 39 in good health. The CDR3 runs from the conserved cysteine through the conserved F or W. Fields, in order: J gene, V gene, D gene, CDR3 protein, CDR3 DNA. A D gene is named only where the DNA matches it firmly.

>TRBJ2-6|TRBV7-2|NA
CASSFFRGVLTF
TGTGCCAGCAGCTTTTTTCGCGGCGTCCTGACTTTC
>TRBJ2-1|TRBV28|NA
CASKVQGDEQFF
TGTGCCAGCAAGGTTCAGGGCGATGAGCAGTTCTTC
>TRBJ1-1|TRBV7-3|NA
CASSLGPTNTEAFF
TGTGCCAGCAGTCTCGGCCCCACTAACACTGAAGCTTTCTTT
>TRBJ2-7|TRBV6-5|NA
CASSYNPGGSEQYF
TGTGCCAGCAGTTACAATCCAGGCGGTTCGGAGCAGTACTTC
>TRBJ1-5|TRBV29-1|NA
CSVEMVPNQPQHF
TGCAGCGTTGAAATGGTTCCAAATCAGCCCCAGCATTTT
>TRBJ1-2|TRBV18|NA
CASSPPRSDTLNYGYTF
TGTGCCAGCTCACCTCCTAGGAGCGATACCCTTAACTATGGCTACACCTTC
>TRBJ1-1|TRBV5-1|NA
CASSLVSSTEAFF
TGCGCCAGCAGCTTGGTGAGTTCCACTGAAGCTTTCTTT
>TRBJ1-2|TRBV7-9|NA
CASSLEDPRANYGYTF
TGTGCCAGCAGCTTAGAGGACCCACGAGCTAACTATGGCTACACCTTC
>TRBJ2-1|TRBV6-2/TRBV6-3|NA
CASSPEGRASYNEQFF
TGTGCCAGCAGCCCTGAGGGTAGGGCAAGCTACAATGAGCAGTTCTTC
>TRBJ1-3|TRBV27|NA
CASSFDSGNTIYF
TGTGCCAGCAGTTTCGACTCTGGAAACACCATATATTTT
>TRBJ1-2|TRBV5-6|TRBD1
CASSQGTGGYGYTF
TGTGCCAGCAGCCAAGGGACAGGGGGCTACGGCTACACCTTC
>TRBJ1-4|TRBV30|NA
CAWSALLGLGEKLFF
TGTGCCTGGAGCGCCTTATTGGGGTTGGGTGAAAAACTGTTTTTT
>TRBJ1-2|TRBV7-8|NA
CASSLLGGNYGYTF
TGTGCCAGCAGCTTACTCGGGGGTAACTATGGCTACACCTTC